Below, 9 T cell receptor beta chains from the same sample are listed, as sequenced in a study of CD8+ T cells in alopecia areata. After isolation, RNA underwent reverse transcription to generate cDNA as the sequencing template. Libraries were prepared by immunoSEQ multiplex PCR; TCRdb keeps only in-frame clonotypes and omits some of them. Here the sample spans 130,000 to 150,000 clones, less than 65% being singletons. Specimen: CD8+ T cells sorted from blood. These receptors were obtained from a human donor in good health.

The gene calls are TRBV28 and TRBJ2-3; D unclear. The CDR3 has 15 residues. V lost 3 bases and J 7 bases, leaving 17 bases between the germline ends. Germline V CDR1 and CDR2: MDHEN, SYDVKM. DNA of the CDR3: TGTGCCAGCAGTTTCGGCGTCGAGTGGGATTATACGCAGTATTTT. Protein sequence: CASSFGVEWDYTQYF.

The rearrangement links TRBV2 to TRBJ2-4; D gene uncertain. The length of the CDR3 is 13 residues. Germline V gene lookup returns CDR1 SNHLY and CDR2 FYNNEI. Deletions cut 3 bases from V and 5 bases from J, with 8 bases between. CDR3 nucleotides: TGTGCCAGCAGTGACGAAAGGGAAAACATTCAGTACTTC. This translates into CASSDERENIQYF.

The chain links TRBV6-6 to TRBJ2-5; the D is unclear. Germline CDR1 and CDR2: MNHNY and SVGAGI (reference sequence). The CDR3 covers 12 residues. V dropped 4 bases and J dropped 1 base, with 4 bases sitting between them. CDR3 region: CASSSGQETQYF. The CDR3 DNA reads TGTGCCAGCAGTTCGGGCCAAGAGACCCAGTACTTC.

The V call is TRBV28, the J call TRBJ1-2; no clear D. Germline assignment: CDR1 MDHEN and CDR2 SYDVKM. This CDR3 contains 12 residues. Trimming cost V 9 bases and J 1 base, with 9 bases left between them. DNA of the CDR3: TGTGCCAGTAAGATGAGTAACTATGGCTACACCTTC. Translating gives CASKMSNYGYTF.

This clone has a handful of counts. The rearrangement links TRBV27 to TRBJ2-2; tentative D call: TRBD2 (5 bases). Germline CDR1 and CDR2: MNHEY and SMNVEV (reference sequence). This CDR3 region has 16 residues. Trimming pared 3 bases from V and 6 bases from J, leaving 17 bases between. The CDR3 sequence: CASSFIVGVKAGELFF. The CDR3 DNA sequence: TGTGCCAGCAGTTTCATAGTGGGAGTCAAAGCCGGGGAGCTGTTTTTT.

The V gene is TRBV6-1, the J gene TRBJ2-5; the match to TRBD2 covers 14 bases. CDR1 is MNHNS and CDR2 is SASEGT in the germline V gene. With 6 bases clipped from V and 6 bases from J, the junction kept 6 bases outside the gene matches. The CDR3 spans 15 residues. DNA for the CDR3: TGTGCCAGCAGCACCGGGACTAGCGGGAGTAAGACCCAGTACTTC. This translates into CASSTGTSGSKTQYF.

The chain joins TRBV4-1 to TRBJ1-4; unclear D gene. V shed 4 bases and J shed 5 bases, with 20 bases lying between them. CDR1 is MGHRA and CDR2 is YSYEKL in the germline V gene. The CDR3 is 17 residues long. CDR3 DNA: TGCGCCAGCAGCCGCGGGCCCATTAGGACGGTAAATGAAAAACTGTTTTTT. Amino acid sequence: CASSRGPIRTVNEKLFF.

The rearrangement links TRBV27 to TRBJ2-1; D is undetermined. Trimming pared 9 bases from V and 4 bases from J, leaving 16 bases between. Per the germline V gene, CDR1 is MNHEY and CDR2 is SMNVEV (reference sequence). This CDR3 region has 14 residues. The CDR3 sequence is CASRRPGRYNEQFF. The CDR3 bases are TGTGCCAGTCGTCGACCCGGTAGATACAATGAGCAGTTCTTC.

The chain links TRBV6-6 to TRBJ2-1; maybe TRBD2 (5 bases). V lost 6 bases to trimming and J lost 5 bases, with 17 bases between them. CDR1 MNHNY and CDR2 SVGAGI come from the germline V gene (reference sequence). The CDR3 is 15 amino acids. The CDR3 loop reads CASRYPGNRDNEQFF. As DNA, the CDR3 is TGTGCCAGCAGATACCCGGGGAACAGAGACAATGAGCAGTTCTTC.